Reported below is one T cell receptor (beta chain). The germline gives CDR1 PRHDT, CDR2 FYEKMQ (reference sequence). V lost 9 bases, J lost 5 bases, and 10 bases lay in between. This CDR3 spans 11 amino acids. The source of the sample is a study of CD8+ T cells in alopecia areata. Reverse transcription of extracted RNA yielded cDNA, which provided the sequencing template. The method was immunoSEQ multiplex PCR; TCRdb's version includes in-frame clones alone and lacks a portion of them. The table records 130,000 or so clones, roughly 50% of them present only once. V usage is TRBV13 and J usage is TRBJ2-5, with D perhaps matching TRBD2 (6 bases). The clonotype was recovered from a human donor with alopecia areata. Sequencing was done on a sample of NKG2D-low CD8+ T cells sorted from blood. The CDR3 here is CASRREETQYF. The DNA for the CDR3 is TGTGCCAGTCGACGGGAGGAGACCCAGTACTTC.